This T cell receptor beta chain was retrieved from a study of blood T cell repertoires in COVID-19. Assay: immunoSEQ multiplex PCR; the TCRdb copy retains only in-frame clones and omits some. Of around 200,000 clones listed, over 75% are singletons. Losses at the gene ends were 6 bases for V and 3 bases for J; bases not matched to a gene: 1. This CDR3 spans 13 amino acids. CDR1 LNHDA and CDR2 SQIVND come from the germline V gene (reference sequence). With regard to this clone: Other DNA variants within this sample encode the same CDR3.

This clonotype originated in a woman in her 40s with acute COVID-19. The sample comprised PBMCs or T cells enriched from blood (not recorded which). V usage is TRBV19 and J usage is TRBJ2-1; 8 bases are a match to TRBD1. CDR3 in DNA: TGTGCCAGTAGAGGACAGGGCTACAATGAGCAGTTCTTC. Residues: CASRGQGYNEQFF.